These 17 T cell receptor beta chains share one sample of origin, sequenced in a study of human T cells and chemical hapten exposure (dated by TCRdb to the early 2020s). The library was made by RACE. TCRdb lists the instrument as NextSeq 500. TCRdb ran its own pipeline on the public reads, namely fastp trimming at Q25 and MiXCR clone calling, and kept in-frame beta chains. Identical CDR3 proteins give one entry, which carries the most common genes and DNA. In all, the sample holds a few hundred thousand distinct CDR3 sequences, and roughly 7.7% of those were seen once. 1.2% of the sample rests with the top ten. The sample's time point, from its label and the paper: pre-sensitization, week 0. In light of the paper, this sample's treatment or condition label describes: therapeutic diphenylcyclopropenone sensitization with weekly scalp DPC. The sequences come from whole blood, collected in connection with sensitization to the hapten diphenylcyclopropenone (DPC). The receptors come from a man in his late teens or twenties with alopecia areata. Some clones in this sample may be carry-over from other donors' samples.

This clonotype was counted only a few times. The CDR3 protein is CATSDLGRVEGYTF. CDR3 DNA sequence: TGTGCCACCAGTGATTTGGGCAGGGTGGAAGGCTACACCTTC. The rearrangement links TRBV24-1 to TRBJ1-2, with D perhaps TRBD1 (5 bases). Trimming removed 0 bases at V and 8 bases at J, with 12 bases between. Germline CDR1 is KGHDR and CDR2 is SFDVKD. CDR3 length equals 14 residues.

V gene TRBV6-4 combines with J gene TRBJ1-1; a possible D gene is TRBD1 (6 bases). This CDR3 comprises 13 residues. The V and J ends lost 2 bases and 4 bases respectively, with 8 bases between them. The V gene's germline CDR1 is MRHNA and CDR2 SNTAGT. CDR3 nucleotides: TGTGCCAGCAGTGACCCAGGGGTCACTGAAGCTTTCTTT. This sequence encodes CASSDPGVTEAFF.

The chain is built from TRBV7-2 and TRBJ2-5; 10 bases match TRBD2. The germline gives CDR1 SGHTA, CDR2 FQGNSA. Trimming cost V 3 bases and J 7 bases; bases outside gene matches: 5. This CDR3 is built from 14 residues. The CDR3 spells CASSLGLASATQYF. The CDR3 DNA reads as TGTGCCAGCAGCTTGGGACTAGCGTCGGCGACCCAGTACTTC. Filled out from reference TRBV7-2 and TRBJ2-5, the complete variable domain reads GAGVSQSPSNKVTEKGKDVELRCDPISGHTALYWYRQSLGQGLEFLIYFQGNSAPDKSGLPSDRFSAERTGGSVSTLTIQRTQQEDSAVYLCASSLGLASATQYFGPGTRLLVL.

This clonotype was found a few times. The CDR3 nucleotides read TGTGCCAGCAGCTTAGTCCGGTCGGGACAGGGGTTAAGGCAAGAGACCCAGTACTTC. Translating gives CASSLVRSGQGLRQETQYF. V is TRBV7-7 and J is TRBJ2-5; 10 bases are shared with TRBD1. The V gene end was trimmed by 1 base and the J gene end by 2 bases; junction bases not matched to a gene: 13. Germline CDR1 and CDR2: SSHAT and FNYEAQ (reference sequence). The length of the CDR3 is 19 residues.

This chain joins TRBV20-1 and TRBJ2-3, with 9 bases that match TRBD2. The V segment lost 1 base and the J segment 3 bases; nucleotides outside the gene matches: 8. Germline V lookup: CDR1 DFQATT, CDR2 SNEGSKA (reference sequence). The CDR3 spans 16 residues. CDR3 protein: CSARGSGGGVTDTQYF. In DNA, the CDR3 is TGCAGTGCTAGAGGCTCCGGCGGGGGGGTTACAGATACGCAGTATTTT.

This clonotype occurred a few times. This chain links TRBV6-6 with TRBJ2-4; perhaps TRBD2 as D (5 bases). The V gene lost 1 base and the J gene lost 8 bases, with 18 bases spanning the gap. CDR1 is MNHNY and CDR2 is SVGAGI in the germline V gene (reference sequence). The CDR3 sequence is 16 residues long. CDR3 residues: CASSYFSRQPGDIQYF. CDR3 DNA sequence: TGTGCCAGCAGTTACTTTTCCCGCCAACCCGGGGACATTCAGTACTTC.

CDR3 sequence: CASSEGHPSDTQYF. For the CDR3, the DNA is TGTGCCAGCAGTGAAGGCCACCCGTCAGATACGCAGTATTTT. The chain employs TRBV6-1 and TRBJ2-3; D is undetermined. The CDR3 consists of 14 residues. V was shortened by 1 base and J by 4 bases, with 9 bases between the two germline ends. The germline V gene encodes CDR1 MNHNS and CDR2 SASEGT.

This chain connects TRBV20-1 to TRBJ1-1; D might be TRBD1 (5 bases). Germline V gene data show CDR1 as DFQATT and CDR2 as SNEGSKA (reference sequence). The CDR3 totals 15 residues. Trimming removed 2 bases at V and 3 bases at J, with 16 bases between. The CDR3 region has the DNA TGCAGTGCTAGACTGCCCGGGACGTTTGACACTGAAGCTTTCTTT. Residues: CSARLPGTFDTEAFF.

This clonotype was found a few times. The gene calls are TRBV27 and TRBJ2-7; no reliable D call. Germline assignment: CDR1 MNHEY and CDR2 SMNVEV (reference sequence). The germline V and J ends were trimmed by 6 bases and 0 bases, with 12 bases remaining between them. The CDR3 length is 14 residues. The CDR3 DNA follows: TGTGCCAGCAGAAGTCTGAGGAGCTCCTACGAGCAGTACGTC. This encodes CASRSLRSSYEQYV.

This chain links TRBV29-1 with TRBJ2-5, with D possibly matching TRBD2 (6 bases). Germline loops: CDR1 SQVTM, CDR2 ANQGSEA. The V end lost 4 bases, the J end lost 4 bases, and 13 bases lay between the germline ends. CDR3 length: 13 residues. The CDR3 bases are TGCAGCGTTGGCGGAGGGACTGGAGAGACCCAGTACTTC. Translating it yields CSVGGGTGETQYF.

This clonotype was seen a handful of times. The CDR3 region is CAISEIKGSISYNEQFF. The CDR3, as DNA: TGTGCCATCAGTGAGATTAAGGGTAGTATAAGTTACAATGAGCAGTTCTTC. The V gene is TRBV10-3, the J gene TRBJ2-1; D is unclear. The length of the CDR3 is 17 residues. Trimming left V 2 bases short and J 4 bases short, with 18 bases between. The V gene's germline CDR1 is ENHRY and CDR2 SYGVKD.

The rearrangement uses TRBV27 and TRBJ1-1, with TRBD1 identical over 7 bases. The CDR3 has 15 residues. The V gene end was trimmed by 2 bases and the J gene end by 2 bases; junction bases not matched to a gene: 5. CDR1 MNHEY and CDR2 SMNVEV come from the germline V gene (reference sequence). DNA of the CDR3: TGTGCCAGCAGTTTAATGGGGACAGCCAACACTGAAGCTTTCTTT. Protein: CASSLMGTANTEAFF.

Written as DNA, the CDR3 is TGTGCCACCGCGTCCGGGATCACAGATACGCAGTATTTT. It translates to CATASGITDTQYF. The chain carries TRBV7-2 and TRBJ2-3, with a possible D match to TRBD2 (5 bases). This CDR3 is built from 13 residues. Trimming took 10 bases from V and 2 from J, leaving 13 bases between them. The germline V gene encodes CDR1 SGHTA and CDR2 FQGNSA.

There are many counts of this clonotype. The rearrangement uses TRBV24-1 and TRBJ1-2; D is uncertain. With 6 bases removed from V and 0 bases from J, the gap between germline ends came to 7 bases. This CDR3 region has 13 residues. Per the germline V gene, CDR1 is KGHDR and CDR2 is SFDVKD. The CDR3: CATSSGTNYGYTF. The CDR3 region has the DNA TGTGCCACCAGTTCCGGGACTAACTATGGCTACACCTTC.

The chain's CDR3 is CASSGNPSGDNEQFF. Here the CDR3 DNA reads TGTGCCAGCAGCGGTAACCCTAGCGGTGACAATGAGCAGTTCTTC. The chain is built from TRBV9 and TRBJ2-1; 7 nucleotides agree with TRBD2. Germline CDR1 and CDR2: SGDLS and YYNGEE. The CDR3 consists of 15 residues. The V segment lost 3 bases and the J segment 5 bases; nucleotides outside the gene matches: 8.

This clonotype was counted a few times. The V and J genes are TRBV20-1 and TRBJ1-5, with 12 bases fitting TRBD1. V trimming: 6 bases; J trimming: 7 bases; junction bases outside the gene matches: 10. From germline, CDR1 is DFQATT and CDR2 SNEGSKA (reference sequence). The CDR3 spans 15 residues. The CDR3 DNA is TGCAGTGCCCAAGGGGACAGGGGGCGGACACAGCCCCAGCATTTT. This gives the protein CSAQGDRGRTQPQHF.

The chain carries TRBV18 and TRBJ2-5; D remains unclear. V was shortened by 3 bases and J by 4 bases, with 6 bases between the two germline ends. CDR3 length equals 12 residues. CDR1 and CDR2 (germline): KGHSH, LQKENI. The CDR3 sequence: CASSPSAETQYF. DNA for the CDR3: TGTGCCAGCTCACCCTCAGCAGAGACCCAGTACTTC.